Shown below are 8 T cell receptor beta chains from a single sample sequenced in a study of shared clonotypes between healthy human individuals. Naive CD8 populations comprised CD45RO-negative cells positively selected for CCR7, excluding terminally differentiated effector memory CD45RA+ cells. Sequenced by immunoSEQ multiplex PCR; TCRdb stores in-frame clones only, minus some. The sample lists roughly 2.1 million clones; roughly 91% were seen once. Sequencing was done on a sample of naive CD8+ T cells from PBMCs. These receptors originate from a man aged 18 to 30 in good health. Some clones in this sample may be carry-over from other donors' samples.

This sequence joins TRBV27 and TRBJ2-7, with D possibly matching TRBD1 (5 bases). The length of the CDR3 is 16 residues. V gave up 1 base and J gave up 6 bases, with 19 bases separating them. Germline CDR1 MNHEY, CDR2 SMNVEV (reference sequence). The DNA for the CDR3 is TGTGCCAGCAGTTTATTGGATCCTACAGGTCCGGGCGAGCAGTACTTC. This encodes CASSLLDPTGPGEQYF.

The rearrangement joins TRBV7-6 to TRBJ2-5; D call uncertain. The CDR3 is made up of 15 amino acids. Germline loops: CDR1 SGHVS, CDR2 FNYEAQ. Trimming took 5 bases from V and 1 from J, leaving 14 bases between them. The CDR3 nucleotides read TGTGCCAGCAGCCGAATAAGCAGTTTCCAAGAGACCCAGTACTTC. Protein sequence: CASSRISSFQETQYF.

The V call is TRBV4-3, the J call TRBJ1-4; unclear D gene. V dropped 0 bases and J dropped 7 bases, with 6 bases sitting between them. The CDR3 spans 13 residues. Per the germline V gene, CDR1 is LGHNA and CDR2 is YSLEER. CDR3 sequence reads: CASSQDRSEKLFF. CDR3 in DNA: TGCGCCAGCAGCCAAGACAGGAGTGAAAAACTGTTTTTT.

The genes are TRBV2 and TRBJ2-2, with TRBD2 matching over 15 bases. This CDR3 comprises 21 residues. Trimming removed 5 bases from V and 7 bases from J; junction bases left unmatched: 20. Germline V CDR1 and CDR2: SNHLY, FYNNEI. The DNA of the CDR3 is TGTGCCAGCAGTACCCCGGGGGGACTAGCGGGAGGATCCCTGGGGTACGGGGAGCTGTTTTTT. Translating gives CASSTPGGLAGGSLGYGELFF.

The chain's CDR3 is CASSDWLRLGGQETQYF. The CDR3 bases are TGTGCCAGCAGTGATTGGTTGAGACTAGGGGGCCAAGAGACCCAGTACTTC. This chain links TRBV6-1 with TRBJ2-5, with D perhaps TRBD1 or TRBD2 (6 bases each). Germline CDR1 MNHNS, CDR2 SASEGT. Trimming took 3 bases from V and 1 from J, leaving 18 bases between them. This CDR3 contains 17 residues.

This chain connects TRBV18 to TRBJ1-2, with TRBD1 matching over 11 bases. The CDR3 sequence is 16 residues long. CDR1 KGHSH and CDR2 LQKENI come from the germline V gene. With V trimmed by 5 bases and J by 4 bases, 9 bases remained unmatched. The CDR3 region has the DNA TGTGCCAGCTCAACGTCGGACAGGGGGCTGTTCTATGGCTACACCTTC. Its protein is CASSTSDRGLFYGYTF.

Of note for this clone: This may stem from a read error, because a much larger clone lies one nucleotide away. The same CDR3 arises from other DNA sequences in this sample as well. As DNA, the CDR3 is TGTGCCAGCAGCGATTCCTACGAGCAGTACTTC. Amino acids: CASSDSYEQYF. The chain combines TRBV7-6 with TRBJ2-7; D remains ambiguous. V lost 5 bases to trimming and J lost 1 base, with 3 bases between them. This CDR3 region has 11 residues. Germline CDR1 SGHVS, CDR2 FNYEAQ.

V usage is TRBV19 and J usage is TRBJ2-1, with TRBD1 matching 8 bases. V trimming: 6 bases; J trimming: 7 bases; junction bases outside the gene matches: 11. The germline CDR1 and CDR2 sequences are LNHDA and SQIVND (reference sequence). This CDR3 has 15 amino acids. The CDR3 is CASSADQGAWNEQFF. The CDR3 region has the DNA TGTGCCAGTAGCGCGGACCAGGGGGCTTGGAATGAGCAGTTCTTC.